Each of the 23 T cell receptor beta chains below was sequenced from the same sample in a study of molecular identifiers for immune sequencing clone quantification. TCRdb used MiXCR to reprocess the PCR reads, holding one entry per CDR3 protein. The sample shows about 86,000 distinct CDR3 sequences, 20% to 30% of them seen only once. The specimen was naive CD8+ T cells from blood, with Jurkat cell RNA spiked in. Indicated subset: FACS-sorted CD8+CD4-CCR7+CD45RA+ naive T cells. The receptors were gathered from a human donor in good health. Some libraries in this study had Jurkat cell RNA spiked in.

This clonotype was seen just once. The V gene is TRBV28, the J gene TRBJ2-1, with 7 positions matching TRBD2. Germline V gene data show CDR1 as MDHEN and CDR2 as SYDVKM. Trimming removed 5 bases from V and 2 bases from J; junction bases left unmatched: 6. The CDR3 totals 15 residues. Here the CDR3 DNA reads TGTGCCAGCAGTCCCCTCGGGAGGCCCTACAATGAGCAGTTCTTC. This translates into CASSPLGRPYNEQFF.

Ten or more counts support this clonotype. This chain links TRBV7-6 with TRBJ1-1, with 8 nucleotides matching TRBD1. Germline V gene lookup returns CDR1 SGHVS and CDR2 FNYEAQ. J was trimmed by 0 bases and V by 1 base; bases with no gene match: 1. The CDR3 loop spans 15 amino acids. CDR3 coding DNA: TGTGCCAGCAGCTTAGGACAGGGGATGAACACTGAAGCTTTCTTT. Amino acids: CASSLGQGMNTEAFF.

In its sample, this clonotype was seen a few times. The junction and the germline gene differ at one end; a read error may be behind it. This sequence joins TRBV9 and TRBJ1-5; D might be TRBD1 (5 bases). This CDR3 spans 15 amino acids. Germline assignment: CDR1 SGDLS and CDR2 YYNGEE. The CDR3 here is CASSAGTSSDQPQHF. The CDR3 DNA follows: TGTGCCAGCAGTGCAGGGACCTCTAGCGATCAGCCCCAGCATTTT.

This clonotype was seen more than once but under ten times. The chain has TRBV7-6 and TRBJ1-5; 7 nucleotides align to TRBD1. The CDR3 contains 15 residues. V gave up 6 bases and J gave up 7 bases; unmatched junction bases: 12. CDR1 is SGHVS, CDR2 FNYEAQ, per germline. DNA of the CDR3: TGTGCCAGCAGTCGGGAACAGGGGTGGGGCCAGCCCCAGCATTTT. Translating it yields CASSREQGWGQPQHF.

This clonotype appeared a few times. V usage is TRBV6-6 and J usage is TRBJ2-1, with 8 bases matching TRBD1. Germline values: CDR1 MNHNY, CDR2 SVGAGI (reference sequence). The CDR3 totals 15 residues. The J segment lost 7 bases and the V segment lost 2 bases, leaving 7 bases of the junction unmatched. CDR3 bases: TGTGCCAGCAGTTACGTAGGACAGGGTGGAAATGAGCAGTTCTTC. Translating gives CASSYVGQGGNEQFF.

This clonotype has a count of ten or more. This rearrangement joins TRBV18 to TRBJ2-7, with TRBD1 matching over 9 bases. Germline V gene data show CDR1 as KGHSH and CDR2 as LQKENI. The V and J ends lost 0 bases and 5 bases, in that order; junction bases with no gene match: 2. CDR3 length equals 14 residues. CDR3 DNA sequence: TGTGCCAGCTCACCACCTGGACAGGGGAACGAGCAGTACTTC. This encodes CASSPPGQGNEQYF.

In its sample, this clonotype was seen many times. CDR3 sequence (DNA): TGTGCCAGTAGTATCCGCGGACCCGGAGGGACCGGGGAGCTGTTTTTT. Translated, it gives CASSIRGPGGTGELFF. The genes are TRBV19 and TRBJ2-2, with D possibly matching TRBD2 (6 bases). The length of the CDR3 is 16 residues. From germline, CDR1 is LNHDA and CDR2 SQIVND (reference sequence). V was cut by 3 bases and J by 5 bases, with 16 bases left in between.

In this sample, this clonotype turned up many times. The chain combines TRBV4-3 with TRBJ2-7; TRBD1 aligns across 7 bases. This CDR3 spans 13 amino acids. Germline assignment: CDR1 LGHNA and CDR2 YSLEER. V was clipped by 4 bases and J by 3 bases; unmatched bases: 3. The CDR3 DNA reads TGCGCCAGCAGCCCTGGGACAGTCTACGAGCAGTACTTC. This encodes CASSPGTVYEQYF.

This clonotype turned up a few times. The gene calls are TRBV2 and TRBJ2-2; either TRBD1 or TRBD2 may fit D (6 bases each). Trimming cost V 7 bases and J 0 bases, with 9 bases left between them. CDR1 and CDR2 (germline): SNHLY, FYNNEI. The CDR3 is 14 amino acids. CDR3 in DNA: TGTGCCAGCAAAGGGGGGCCGAACACCGGGGAGCTGTTTTTT. It is translated as CASKGGPNTGELFF.

This clonotype was detected ten times or more. The chain recombines TRBV20-1 with TRBJ2-3, with a weak D call TRBD2 (6 bases). V shed 8 bases and J shed 6 bases, with 18 bases lying between them. The germline gives CDR1 DFQATT, CDR2 SNEGSKA (reference sequence). The CDR3 has 13 amino acids. CDR3 in DNA: TGCAGTCCATTCTCTCCGGGGGACGATACGCAGTATTTT. Translating it yields CSPFSPGDDTQYF.

The sample holds a few counts of this clonotype. An end of the junction differs from the germline gene, which may be a read error. The chain combines TRBV19 with TRBJ1-2; 9 positions match TRBD1. Germline CDR1 reads LNHDA; CDR2 reads SQIVND (reference sequence). CDR3 size: 14 residues. CDR3 protein: CACSIGTGFPRYTF. DNA of the CDR3: TGTGCCTGTAGTATCGGGACAGGGTTCCCCCGCTACACCTTC.

This clonotype was detected a few times. V gene TRBV27 combines with J gene TRBJ1-1, with TRBD1 identical over 9 bases. Germline V gene sequence: CDR1 MNHEY, CDR2 SMNVEV (reference sequence). Trimming removed 5 bases from V and 7 bases from J; junction bases left unmatched: 5. This CDR3 region has 13 residues. The CDR3 DNA reads TGTGCCAGCAGTCTTGGACAGGGGATTGAAGCTTTCTTT. The encoded protein is CASSLGQGIEAFF.

This clonotype showed up many times. The chain employs TRBV12-3 or TRBV12-4 and TRBJ2-5, with TRBD1 as a possible D gene (5 bases). Trimming removed 5 bases from V and 5 bases from J, with 12 bases in between. The CDR3 spans 13 residues. CDR3 residues: CASSEQGIETQYF. Here the CDR3 DNA reads TGTGCCAGCAGTGAGCAGGGTATCGAGACCCAGTACTTC.

This clonotype came up a few times. V and J are TRBV28 and TRBJ1-5; no definite D call. CDR1 is MDHEN, CDR2 SYDVKM, per germline. V dropped 4 bases and J dropped 0 bases, with 7 bases sitting between them. This CDR3 is built from 14 residues. The CDR3 sequence: CASSSPYSNQPQHF. The DNA of the CDR3 is TGTGCCAGCAGTTCCCCATATAGCAATCAGCCCCAGCATTTT.

Notes on this clonotype: This likely comes from a read error, as the CDR3 has no conserved phenylalanine or tryptophan at its end. J is TRBJ1-1 and V is TRBV4-2; TRBD1 might be the D (5 bases). The CDR3 consists of 14 residues. Germline values: CDR1 LGHNA, CDR2 YNFKEQ. CDR3 DNA sequence: TGTGCCAACAGCTTCGGGACCGGGGTACCTGAAGCTTTCCTT. Protein sequence: CANSFGTGVPEAFL.

The count of this clonotype is one. The junction does not match germline at one end; this may be a read error. The chain recombines TRBV11-2 with TRBJ2-2; 7 bases match TRBD2. The CDR3 spans 18 residues. Per the germline V gene, CDR1 is SGHAT and CDR2 is FQNNGV. The CDR3 here is CASSLDLSASGLTGELSF. The CDR3, as DNA: TGTGCCAGCAGCTTAGATCTTTCGGCTAGCGGCCTCACCGGGGAGCTGTCTTTT.

This clonotype was found many times. V is TRBV25-1 and J is TRBJ1-1, with D perhaps matching TRBD1 (5 bases). V was cut by 3 bases and J by 1 base, with 9 bases left in between. This CDR3 region has 14 residues. Per the germline V gene, CDR1 is MGHDK and CDR2 is SYGVNS. The CDR3 is CASSEQGANTEAFF. The CDR3 nucleotides are TGTGCCAGCAGTGAGCAGGGTGCGAACACTGAAGCTTTCTTT.

This clonotype was counted at least ten times. J is TRBJ2-2 and V is TRBV21-1; the DNA was not compared with TRBD2, the D call given in the table. TRBV21-1 counts as a pseudogene. CDR3 length: 19 amino acids. Here the CDR3 reads CASSKATSGMRANTGELFF. CDR3 nucleotides: TGTGCCAGCAGCAAAGCAACTAGCGGGATGCGGGCGAACACCGGGGAGCTGTTTTTT.

This sequence joins TRBV6-2 or TRBV6-3 and TRBJ1-1; 8 positions match TRBD1. Trimming removed 7 bases from V and 3 bases from J; junction bases left unmatched: 4. The CDR3 sequence is 13 residues long. CDR1 is MNHEY, CDR2 SVGEGT, per germline. CDR3 loop: CASTPTGDTEAFF. CDR3 in DNA: TGTGCCAGCACCCCGACAGGGGACACTGAAGCTTTCTTT.

This rearrangement joins TRBV2 to TRBJ2-7; the match to TRBD1 covers 8 bases. This CDR3 region has 14 residues. The J segment lost 2 bases and the V segment lost 6 bases, leaving 6 bases of the junction unmatched. Per the germline V gene, CDR1 is SNHLY and CDR2 is FYNNEI. The CDR3 coding sequence is TGTGCCAGCAGGCTGGGACAGGCCCCCTACGAGCAGTACTTC. It translates to CASRLGQAPYEQYF. The whole variable domain, filled in from reference TRBV2 and TRBJ2-7, reads EPEVTQTPSHQVTQMGQEVILRCVPISNHLYFYWYRQILGQKVEFLVSFYNNEISEKSEIFDDQFSVERPDGSNFTLKIRSTKLEDSAMYFCASRLGQAPYEQYFGPGTRLTVT.

This clonotype was seen only a few times. The V call is TRBV6-5, the J call TRBJ2-1, with TRBD2 matching 9 bases. CDR1 is MNHEY, CDR2 SVGAGI, per germline. V trimming: 0 bases; J trimming: 8 bases; junction bases outside the gene matches: 5. This CDR3 region has 15 residues. CDR3 region: CASSYSAGGQDEQFF. The CDR3 DNA follows: TGTGCCAGCAGTTACTCCGCGGGGGGGCAGGATGAGCAGTTCTTC.

Ten or more counts support this clonotype. The V and J genes are TRBV2 and TRBJ2-2; D perhaps matches TRBD2 (6 bases). CDR3 length equals 13 residues. Between the trimmed V and J ends, which lost 6 bases and 9 bases, there was a span of 14 bases. CDR1 is SNHLY, CDR2 FYNNEI, per germline. The CDR3 sequence: CASRVLAARELFF. CDR3 DNA sequence: TGTGCCAGCAGGGTACTAGCAGCCCGGGAGCTGTTTTTT.

J is TRBJ1-3 and V is TRBV19; the D gene is possibly TRBD1 (5 bases). V was pared by 3 bases and J by 2 bases, with 14 bases between. Germline V lookup: CDR1 LNHDA, CDR2 SQIVND (reference sequence). CDR3 size: 16 residues. The CDR3 sequence: CASSINGGSAGNTIYF. The CDR3 nucleotides read TGTGCCAGTAGTATTAACGGGGGATCTGCTGGAAACACCATATATTTT.